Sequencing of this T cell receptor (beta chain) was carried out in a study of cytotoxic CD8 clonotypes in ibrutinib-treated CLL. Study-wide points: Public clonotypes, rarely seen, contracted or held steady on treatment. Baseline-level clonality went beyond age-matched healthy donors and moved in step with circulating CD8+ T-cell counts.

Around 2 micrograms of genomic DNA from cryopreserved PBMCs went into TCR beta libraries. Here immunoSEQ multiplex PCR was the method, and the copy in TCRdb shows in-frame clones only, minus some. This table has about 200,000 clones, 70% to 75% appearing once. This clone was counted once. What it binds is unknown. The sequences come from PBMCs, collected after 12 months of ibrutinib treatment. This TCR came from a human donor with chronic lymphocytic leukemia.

CDR3 residues: CASSLSLEGDTEAFF. CDR3 DNA: TGTGCCAGCAGCTTAAGTCTAGAGGGGGACACTGAAGCTTTCTTT. The chain employs TRBV7-9 and TRBJ1-1; perhaps TRBD1 as D (6 bases). CDR1 is SEHNR, CDR2 FQNEAQ, per germline (reference sequence). The V end lost 2 bases, the J end lost 3 bases, and 13 bases lay between the germline ends. The CDR3 consists of 15 residues.